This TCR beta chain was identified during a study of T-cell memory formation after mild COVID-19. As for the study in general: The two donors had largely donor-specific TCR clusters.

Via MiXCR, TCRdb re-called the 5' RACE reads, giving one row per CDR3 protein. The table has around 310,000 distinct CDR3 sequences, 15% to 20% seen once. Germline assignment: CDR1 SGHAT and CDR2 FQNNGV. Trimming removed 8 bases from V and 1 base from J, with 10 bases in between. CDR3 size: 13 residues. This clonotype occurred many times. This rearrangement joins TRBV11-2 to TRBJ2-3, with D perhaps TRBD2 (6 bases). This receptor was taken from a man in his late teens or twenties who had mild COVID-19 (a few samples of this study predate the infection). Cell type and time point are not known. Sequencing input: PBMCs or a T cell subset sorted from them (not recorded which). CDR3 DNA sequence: TGTGCCAGCGGGATAGCGGGCACAGATACGCAGTATTTT. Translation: CASGIAGTDTQYF.